A selection of T cell receptor beta chains follows, all from one sample in a study of blood T cells in healthy people across ages. TCRdb ran MiXCR on the 5' RACE reads and lists one entry per CDR3 protein. The sample yields hundreds of thousands of distinct CDR3 sequences, around two fifths seen once. The sequenced sample was blood. These receptors all stem from an elderly man in good health. The CDR3 runs from the conserved cysteine through the conserved F or W. A row's size may be missing; if present it is once, few, many or a size class.

V gene	CDR3 length	clone size	J gene	CDR3 protein
TRBV30	11	few	TRBJ1-3	CAWSSVNTIYF
TRBV7-9	15	few	TRBJ2-7	CASSLNSLNSYEQYF
TRBV10-3	11	-	TRBJ2-5	CAIGLAGEQYF
TRBV4-3	15	few	TRBJ2-7	CASSRTGRSSYEQYF
TRBV6-2/TRBV6-3	15	-	TRBJ1-1	CASSRTAKGSPEAFF
TRBV12-3/TRBV12-4	14	few	TRBJ2-7	CASKFGTGFHEQYF
TRBV5-5	13	few	TRBJ2-7	CASTMMGIYEQYF
TRBV28	14	-	TRBJ2-1	CASSSPTFSARQFF
TRBV5-1	12	few	-	CASSTMQDEQYF
TRBV20-1	14	few	TRBJ2-7	CSALTGERSYEQYF
TRBV27	14	-	TRBJ1-4	CASRLASRNEKLFF
TRBV18	13	-	TRBJ2-1	CASSPRQDNEQFF
TRBV7-2	14	few	TRBJ2-3	CASSQPPTLDTQYF
TRBV20-1	12	-	TRBJ2-3	CIARDPGTESYF
TRBV4-3	15	many	TRBJ2-3	CASSHEGLEFDTQYF
TRBV30	13	-	TRBJ1-4	CAWKGATNEKLFF
TRBV2	15	few	TRBJ2-5	CASSEHRGNGETQYF
TRBV6-2/TRBV6-3	16	-	TRBJ2-7	CASSYFTGPGNLEQYF
TRBV29-1	18	-	TRBJ1-6	CSVKLPGPTLLGNSPLHF
TRBV7-9	17	few	TRBJ2-1	CASSSSRGQALGNEQFF
TRBV5-4	14	few	TRBJ1-2	CASSLGRDNYGYTF
TRBV29-1	13	few	TRBJ1-1	CSVEQGLNTEAFF
TRBV7-9	12	-	TRBJ2-5	CASRQMQETQYF
TRBV7-8	14	-	-	CASSLVVSPTEQYF
TRBV5-5	18	-	TRBJ2-2	CASSLISLAGPNTGELFF
TRBV11-2	16	-	TRBJ2-1	CASSLNFDPPYNEQFF
TRBV15	15	-	TRBJ2-2	CATSSGGTNTGELFF
TRBV4-3	15	-	TRBJ2-1	CASSYTLAGPYEQFF
TRBV6-5	16	many	TRBJ2-7	CASIPKRGTGSYEQYF
TRBV7-2	15	few	TRBJ1-1	CASSSTLGRTTEAFF
TRBV12-3/TRBV12-4	12	few	TRBJ1-2	CASSLWGHGYTF
TRBV6-6	14	-	TRBJ1-6	CASYSGQHNSPLHF
TRBV6-1	16	-	TRBJ1-1	CASTSGGDSMNTEAFF
TRBV20-1	14	-	TRBJ1-2	CSARRPRDIDGYTF
TRBV6-2/TRBV6-3	14	-	TRBJ1-4	CASSAGQGSEKLFF
TRBV5-1	14	-	TRBJ2-7	CASSLVEGAGEQYF
TRBV27	17	-	TRBJ2-1	CASSPGLAGGPGNEQFF
TRBV6-2/TRBV6-3	16	few	TRBJ2-1	CASSHLVDRGHGEQFF
TRBV7-2	14	many	TRBJ2-5	CASSLGGYQETQYF
TRBV21-1	15	-	TRBJ2-5	CASSKALKGFNEQYF
TRBV6-1	15	-	TRBJ2-7	CASLSMGIFSYEQYF
TRBV18	19	few	TRBJ2-7	CASSPLKGQGATSPYEQYF
TRBV2	14	few	TRBJ1-2	CASRGDRTRPGYTF
TRBV29-1	13	many	TRBJ2-5	CSVRYRGWETQYF
TRBV7-2	13	-	TRBJ2-5	CASSINRGETQYF
TRBV6-2/TRBV6-3	16	-	TRBJ1-1	CASSYSWTGSITEAFF
TRBV24-1	14	-	TRBJ2-3	CATSGEDPTDTQYF
TRBV6-2/TRBV6-3	18	-	TRBJ2-2	CASGGLAGETPNTGELFF
TRBV9	15	-	TRBJ2-1	CASSFGQGVYNEQFF
TRBV4-2	17	-	TRBJ2-1	CASSQGTTSGTYNEQFF
TRBV5-1	15	-	TRBJ2-2	CASSLEGRSTGELFF
TRBV19	15	-	TRBJ2-7	CASSIRDSASYEQYF
TRBV6-1	11	-	TRBJ1-2	CASMGTGSYTF